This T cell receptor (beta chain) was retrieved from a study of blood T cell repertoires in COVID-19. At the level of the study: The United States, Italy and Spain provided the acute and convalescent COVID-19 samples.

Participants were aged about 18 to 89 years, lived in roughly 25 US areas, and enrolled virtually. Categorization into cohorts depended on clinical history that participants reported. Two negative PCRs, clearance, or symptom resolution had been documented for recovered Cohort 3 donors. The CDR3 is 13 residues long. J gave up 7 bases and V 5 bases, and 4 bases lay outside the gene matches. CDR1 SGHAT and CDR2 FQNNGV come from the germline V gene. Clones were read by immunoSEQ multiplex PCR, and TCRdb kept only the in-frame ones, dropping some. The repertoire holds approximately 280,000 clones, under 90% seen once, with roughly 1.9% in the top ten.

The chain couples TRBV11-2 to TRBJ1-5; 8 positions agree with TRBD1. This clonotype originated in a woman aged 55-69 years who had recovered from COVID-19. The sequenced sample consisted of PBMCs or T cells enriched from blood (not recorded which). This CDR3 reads CASSGDRGQPQHF. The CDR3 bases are TGTGCCAGCAGCGGAGACAGGGGCCAGCCCCAGCATTTT.